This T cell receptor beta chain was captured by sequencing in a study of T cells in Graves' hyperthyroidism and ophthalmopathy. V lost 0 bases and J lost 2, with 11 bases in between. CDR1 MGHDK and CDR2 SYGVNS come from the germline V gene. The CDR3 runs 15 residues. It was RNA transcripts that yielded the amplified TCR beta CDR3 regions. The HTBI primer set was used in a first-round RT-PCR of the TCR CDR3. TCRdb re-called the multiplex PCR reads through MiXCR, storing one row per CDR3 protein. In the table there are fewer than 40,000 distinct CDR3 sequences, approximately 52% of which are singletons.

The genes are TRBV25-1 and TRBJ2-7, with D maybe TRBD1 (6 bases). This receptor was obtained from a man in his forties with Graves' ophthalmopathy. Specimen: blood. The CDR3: CASSEYKGETYEQYF. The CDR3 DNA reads TGTGCCAGCAGTGAATATAAGGGGGAAACCTACGAGCAGTACTTC.